A selection of T cell receptor beta chains follows, all from one sample in a study of spatial heterogeneity in lung cancer. Each CDR3 protein gets one entry after TCRdb re-called the 5' RACE reads with MiXCR. There are approximately 24,000 distinct CDR3 sequences in the sample; about 4.7% occur only once, and about 5.5% lies in the top ten. The material was PBMCs, obtained at surgery. These receptors were taken from a male donor with early-stage non-small cell lung cancer. Each CDR3 is given with its conserved first and last residue. A D gene is named only where the DNA matches it firmly. Some rows have no size entry. The others give once, few or many, or a class for an expanded clone.

CSVQLTFNTEAFF TGCAGCGTTCAGTTGACATTTAACACTGAAGCTTTCTTT NA TRBJ1-1 TRBV29-1 NA
CASSSTAFRHTEAFF TGTGCCAGCAGCTCAACAGCATTCCGACACACTGAAGCTTTCTTT NA TRBJ1-1 TRBV7-2 many
CASRLGQGPQPQHF TGTGCCAGCAGATTGGGACAGGGGCCTCAGCCCCAGCATTTT TRBD1 TRBJ1-5 TRBV12-3/TRBV12-4 many
CASSYTGATEAFF TGTGCCAGCAGCTATACAGGGGCCACTGAAGCTTTCTTT TRBD1 TRBJ1-1 TRBV7-2 many
CASSSRPGPTNEKLFF TGTGCCAGCAGCTCTAGGCCGGGGCCAACTAATGAAAAACTGTTTTTT NA TRBJ1-4 TRBV7-2 many
CASSELEEETQYF TGTGCCAGCAGTGAATTGGAAGAAGAGACCCAGTACTTC NA TRBJ2-5 TRBV2 many
CASSYRGLQPQHF TGTGCCAGCAGTTATCGGGGTCTTCAGCCCCAGCATTTT NA TRBJ1-5 TRBV6-2/TRBV6-3 many
CASSTPGLENEQFF TGTGCCAGCAGCACACCGGGACTAGAGAATGAGCAGTTCTTC NA TRBJ2-1 TRBV21-1 many
CASSSLAGAYYEQYF TGCGCCAGCAGCTCCTTAGCGGGAGCTTACTACGAGCAGTACTTC TRBD2 TRBJ2-7 TRBV5-1 many
CASSVTSVGETQYF TGTGCCAGCAGCGTGACTAGCGTCGGGGAGACCCAGTACTTC TRBD2 TRBJ2-5 TRBV7-2 many
CASSLEQGNTEAFF TGTGCCAGCAGTTTAGAACAGGGGAACACTGAAGCTTTCTTT NA TRBJ1-1 TRBV27 many